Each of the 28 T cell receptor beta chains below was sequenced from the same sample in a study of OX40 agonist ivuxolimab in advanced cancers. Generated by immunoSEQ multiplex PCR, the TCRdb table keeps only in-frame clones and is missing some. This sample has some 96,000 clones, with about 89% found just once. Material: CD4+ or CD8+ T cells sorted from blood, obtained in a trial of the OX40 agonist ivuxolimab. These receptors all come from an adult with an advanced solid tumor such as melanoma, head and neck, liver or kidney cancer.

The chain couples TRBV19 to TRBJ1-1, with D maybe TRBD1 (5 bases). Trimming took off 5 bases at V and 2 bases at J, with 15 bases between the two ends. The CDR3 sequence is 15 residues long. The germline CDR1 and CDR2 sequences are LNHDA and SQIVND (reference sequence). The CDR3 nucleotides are TGTGCCAGTAGTTTTGACAGTCAAAGAAACACTGAAGCTTTCTTT. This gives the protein CASSFDSQRNTEAFF. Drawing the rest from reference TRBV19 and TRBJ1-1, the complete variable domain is DGGITQSPKYLFRKEGQNVTLSCEQNLNHDAMYWYRQDPGQGLRLIYYSQIVNDFQKGDIAEGYSVSREKKESFPLTVTSAQKNPTAFYLCASSFDSQRNTEAFFGQGTRLTVV.

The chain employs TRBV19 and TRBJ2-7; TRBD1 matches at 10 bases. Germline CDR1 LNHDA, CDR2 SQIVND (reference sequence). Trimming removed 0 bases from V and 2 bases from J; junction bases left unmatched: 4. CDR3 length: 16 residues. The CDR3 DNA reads TGTGCCAGTAGTATAGAAGGACAGGGGGGCACCTACGAGCAGTACTTC. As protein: CASSIEGQGGTYEQYF.

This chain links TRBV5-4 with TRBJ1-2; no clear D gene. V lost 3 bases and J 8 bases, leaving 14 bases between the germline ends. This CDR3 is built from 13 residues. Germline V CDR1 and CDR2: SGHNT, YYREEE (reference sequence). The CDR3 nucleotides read TGTGCCAGCAGCTACGGGCAGGTCTTCGGCTACACCTTC. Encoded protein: CASSYGQVFGYTF.

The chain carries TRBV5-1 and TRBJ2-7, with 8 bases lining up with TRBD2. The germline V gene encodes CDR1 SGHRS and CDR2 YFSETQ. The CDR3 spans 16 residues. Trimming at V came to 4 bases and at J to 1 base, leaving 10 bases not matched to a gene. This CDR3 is CASSLRAGAGSYEQYF. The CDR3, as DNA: TGCGCCAGCAGCCTGAGAGCGGGAGCAGGGTCCTACGAGCAGTACTTC.

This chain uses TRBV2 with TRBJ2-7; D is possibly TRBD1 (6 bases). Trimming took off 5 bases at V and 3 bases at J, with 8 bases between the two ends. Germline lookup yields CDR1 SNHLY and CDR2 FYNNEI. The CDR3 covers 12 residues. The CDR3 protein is CASSLQGYEQYF. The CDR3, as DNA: TGTGCCAGCAGTCTACAGGGCTACGAGCAGTACTTC.

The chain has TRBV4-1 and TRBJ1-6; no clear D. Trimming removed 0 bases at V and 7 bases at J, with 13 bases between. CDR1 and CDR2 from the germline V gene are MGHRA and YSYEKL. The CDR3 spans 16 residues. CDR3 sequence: CASSQEEGFRNSPLHF. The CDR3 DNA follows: TGCGCCAGCAGCCAAGAAGAGGGTTTTAGGAATTCACCCCTCCACTTT.

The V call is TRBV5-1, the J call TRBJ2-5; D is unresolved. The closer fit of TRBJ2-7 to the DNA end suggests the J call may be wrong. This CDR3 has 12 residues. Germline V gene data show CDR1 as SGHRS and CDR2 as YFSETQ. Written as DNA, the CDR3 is TGCGCCAGCAGCTTGGACGGAGCCGAGCAGTACTTC. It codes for CASSLDGAEQYF.

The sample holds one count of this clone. In DNA, the CDR3 is TGTGCCAGCAGAAGGACGGAATATCAGCCCCAGCATTTT. This codes for CASRRTEYQPQHF. This chain connects TRBV5-5 to TRBJ1-5; D uncertain. This CDR3 contains 13 residues. V lost 5 bases, J lost 5 bases, and 11 bases lay in between. Germline CDR1 and CDR2: SGHKS and YYEKEE (reference sequence).

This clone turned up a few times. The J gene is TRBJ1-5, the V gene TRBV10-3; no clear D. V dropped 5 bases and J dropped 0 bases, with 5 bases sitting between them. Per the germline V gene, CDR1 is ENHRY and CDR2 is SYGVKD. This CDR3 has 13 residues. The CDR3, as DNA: TGTGCCATCAGTTTGGATAGCAATCAGCCCCAGCATTTT. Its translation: CAISLDSNQPQHF.

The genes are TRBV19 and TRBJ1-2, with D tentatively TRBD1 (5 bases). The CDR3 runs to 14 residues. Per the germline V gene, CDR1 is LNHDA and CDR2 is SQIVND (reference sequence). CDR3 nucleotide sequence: TGTGCGTCAAACCGGGACCCCTTCTCAAGTGGCTACACCTTC. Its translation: CASNRDPFSSGYTF.

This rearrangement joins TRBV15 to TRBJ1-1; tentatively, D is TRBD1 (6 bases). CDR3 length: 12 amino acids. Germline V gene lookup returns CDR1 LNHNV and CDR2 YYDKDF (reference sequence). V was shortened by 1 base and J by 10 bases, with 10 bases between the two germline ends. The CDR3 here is CATSRVGGLAFF. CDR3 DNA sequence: TGTGCCACCAGCAGAGTCGGGGGGCTAGCTTTCTTT.

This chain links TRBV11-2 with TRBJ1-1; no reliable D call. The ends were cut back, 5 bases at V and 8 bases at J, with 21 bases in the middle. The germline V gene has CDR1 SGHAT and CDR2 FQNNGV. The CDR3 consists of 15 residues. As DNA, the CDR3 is TGTGCCAGCAGCCTTCAGATAGGGCCAGACCTCGAAGCTTTCTTT. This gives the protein CASSLQIGPDLEAFF.

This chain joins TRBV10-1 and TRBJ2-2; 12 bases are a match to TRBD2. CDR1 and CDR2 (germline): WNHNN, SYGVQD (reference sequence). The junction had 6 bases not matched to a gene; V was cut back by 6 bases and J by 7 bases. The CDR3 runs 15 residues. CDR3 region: CASSSSGRAGGELFF. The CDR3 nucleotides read TGCGCCAGCAGCTCTAGCGGGAGGGCCGGCGGGGAGCTGTTTTTT.

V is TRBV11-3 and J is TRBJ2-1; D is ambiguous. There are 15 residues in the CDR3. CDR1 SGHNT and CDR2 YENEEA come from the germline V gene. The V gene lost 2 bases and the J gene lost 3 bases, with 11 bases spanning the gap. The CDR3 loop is CASSLTLADYNEQFF. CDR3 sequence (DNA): TGTGCCAGCAGCTTAACTCTCGCAGACTACAATGAGCAGTTCTTC.

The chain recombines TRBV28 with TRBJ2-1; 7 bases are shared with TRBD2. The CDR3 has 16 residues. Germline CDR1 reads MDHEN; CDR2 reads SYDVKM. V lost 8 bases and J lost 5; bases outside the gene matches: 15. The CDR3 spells CASYAPLASGHNEQFF. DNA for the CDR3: TGTGCCAGCTACGCCCCTTTGGCTAGCGGACACAATGAGCAGTTCTTC.

The CDR3 DNA sequence: TGTGCCAGCAGCCCCCGGGACAGGGCAGCTTCACCCCTCCACTTT. Translating it yields CASSPRDRAASPLHF. The chain recombines TRBV11-2 with TRBJ1-6, with 9 bases fitting TRBD1. CDR1 and CDR2 (germline): SGHAT, FQNNGV. The length of the CDR3 is 15 residues. The junction had 8 bases not matched to a gene; V was cut back by 5 bases and J by 9 bases. Together with reference TRBV11-2 and TRBJ1-6, the CDR3 gives the full variable domain: EAGVAQSPRYKIIEKRQSVAFWCNPISGHATLYWYQQILGQGPKLLIQFQNNGVVDDSQLPKDRFSAERLKGVDSTLKIQPAKLEDSAVYLCASSPRDRAASPLHFGNGTRLTVT.

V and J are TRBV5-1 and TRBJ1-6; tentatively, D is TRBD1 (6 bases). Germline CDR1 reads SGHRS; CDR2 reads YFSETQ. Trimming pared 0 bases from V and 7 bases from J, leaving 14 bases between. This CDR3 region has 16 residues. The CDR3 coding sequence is TGCGCCAGCAGCTTGGATGGGGGGCTGCGGAATTCACCCCTCCACTTT. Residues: CASSLDGGLRNSPLHF.

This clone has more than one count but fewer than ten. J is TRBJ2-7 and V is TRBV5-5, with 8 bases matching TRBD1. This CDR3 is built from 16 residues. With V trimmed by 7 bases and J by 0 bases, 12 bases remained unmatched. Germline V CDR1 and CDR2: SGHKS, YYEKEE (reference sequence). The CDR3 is CASFRGQGSSSYEQYF. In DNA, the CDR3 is TGTGCCAGCTTTCGCGGACAGGGATCGAGCTCCTACGAGCAGTACTTC.

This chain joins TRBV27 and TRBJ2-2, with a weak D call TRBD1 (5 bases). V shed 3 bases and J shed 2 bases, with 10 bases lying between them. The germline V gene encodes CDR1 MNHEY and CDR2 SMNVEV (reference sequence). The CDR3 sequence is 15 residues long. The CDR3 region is CASSFGRVNTGELFF. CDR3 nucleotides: TGTGCCAGCAGTTTCGGCAGGGTAAACACCGGGGAGCTGTTTTTT.

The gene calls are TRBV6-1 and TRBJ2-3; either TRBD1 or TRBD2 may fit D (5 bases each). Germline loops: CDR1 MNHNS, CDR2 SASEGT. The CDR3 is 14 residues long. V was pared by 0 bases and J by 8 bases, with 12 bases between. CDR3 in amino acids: CASSEAGTQGTQYF. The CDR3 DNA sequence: TGTGCCAGCAGTGAAGCAGGGACGCAAGGTACGCAGTATTTT.

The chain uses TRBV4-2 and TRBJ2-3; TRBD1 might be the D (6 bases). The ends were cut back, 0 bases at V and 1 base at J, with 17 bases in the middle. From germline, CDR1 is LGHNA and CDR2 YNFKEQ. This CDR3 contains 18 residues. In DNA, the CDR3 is TGTGCCAGCAGCCAAGATGTGGCCTTGGGGGCCCGCACAGATACGCAGTATTTT. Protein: CASSQDVALGARTDTQYF.

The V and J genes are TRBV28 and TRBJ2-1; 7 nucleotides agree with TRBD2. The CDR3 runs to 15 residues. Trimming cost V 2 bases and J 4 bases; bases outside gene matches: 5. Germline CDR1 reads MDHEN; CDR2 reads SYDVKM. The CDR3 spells CASSLVWGGYNEQFF. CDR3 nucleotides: TGTGCCAGCAGTTTAGTGTGGGGGGGGTACAATGAGCAGTTCTTC.

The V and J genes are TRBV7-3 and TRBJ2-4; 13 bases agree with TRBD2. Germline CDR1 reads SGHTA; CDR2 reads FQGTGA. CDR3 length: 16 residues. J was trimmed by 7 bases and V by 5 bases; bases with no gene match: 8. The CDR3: CASSRGLAGEGNIQYF. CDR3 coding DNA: TGTGCCAGCAGCCGTGGACTAGCGGGAGAGGGGAACATTCAGTACTTC.

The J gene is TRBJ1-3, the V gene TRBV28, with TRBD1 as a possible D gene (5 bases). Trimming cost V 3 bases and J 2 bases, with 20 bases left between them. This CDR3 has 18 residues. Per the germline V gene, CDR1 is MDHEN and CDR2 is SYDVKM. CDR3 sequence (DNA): TGTGCCAGCAGTTTTGGTGGGACCTTAGCTTACCCTGGAAACACCATATATTTT. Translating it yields CASSFGGTLAYPGNTIYF.

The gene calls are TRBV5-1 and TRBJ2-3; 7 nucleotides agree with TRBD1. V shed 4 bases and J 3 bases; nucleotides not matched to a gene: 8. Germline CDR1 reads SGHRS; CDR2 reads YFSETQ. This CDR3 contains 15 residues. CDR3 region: CASSLGQGETDTQYF. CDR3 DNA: TGCGCCAGCAGCCTGGGGCAGGGGGAGACAGATACGCAGTATTTT.

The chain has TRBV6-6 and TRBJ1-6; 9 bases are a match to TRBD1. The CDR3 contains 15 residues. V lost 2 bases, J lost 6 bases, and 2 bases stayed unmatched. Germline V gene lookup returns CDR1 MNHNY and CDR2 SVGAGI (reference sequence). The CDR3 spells CASSYGTGLNSPLHF. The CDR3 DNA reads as TGTGCCAGCAGTTACGGGACAGGGCTTAATTCACCCCTCCACTTT.

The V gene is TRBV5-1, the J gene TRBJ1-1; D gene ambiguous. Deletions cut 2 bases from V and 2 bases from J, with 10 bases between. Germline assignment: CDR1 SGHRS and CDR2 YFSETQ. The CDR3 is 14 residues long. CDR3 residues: CASSFGGYNTEAFF. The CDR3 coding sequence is TGCGCCAGCAGCTTCGGAGGATACAACACTGAAGCTTTCTTT.

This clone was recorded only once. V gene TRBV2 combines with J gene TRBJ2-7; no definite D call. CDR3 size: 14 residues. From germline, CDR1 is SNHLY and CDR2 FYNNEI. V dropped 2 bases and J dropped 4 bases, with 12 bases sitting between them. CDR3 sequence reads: CASSEYGGRYEQYF. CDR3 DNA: TGTGCCAGCAGTGAATATGGTGGTAGGTACGAGCAGTACTTC.